The present T cell receptor (beta chain) was sequenced within a study of Graves' ophthalmopathy and Graves' hyperthyroidism. Turning to the study itself: Before any treatment was given, at initial diagnosis, peripheral blood was collected. Whole-study results and caveats: Distinction of ophthalmopathy from stable hyperthyroidism by a 13-signature model reached approximately 89% sensitivity and 81.08% specificity.

TCR beta CDR3 regions were amplified from RNA transcripts. Scientists carried out first-round RT-PCR using HTBI primers and then a second-round multiplex PCR. TCRdb processed the multiplex PCR reads anew with MiXCR; each CDR3 protein has one entry. The table shows roughly 500,000 distinct CDR3 sequences, with over 13% occurring only once. At least ten counts were recorded for this clonotype. Its specificity is unknown. In germline, CDR1 is SGHTA, CDR2 FQGNSA. V shed 5 bases and J shed 10 bases, with 11 bases lying between them. The CDR3 contains 11 residues. The sample consisted of blood. The rearrangement uses TRBV7-2 and TRBJ1-2; D not certain. This sequence was found in a woman aged 25-40 years with Graves' ophthalmopathy. The CDR3 coding sequence is TGTGCCAGCAGCCTGGTCGGACCCTACACCTTC. Amino acid sequence: CASSLVGPYTF.